These 8 T cell receptor beta chains share one sample of origin, sequenced in a study of T cell repertoires in cytomegalovirus infection. These receptors' targets are unknown. TCRdb processed the reads anew with MiXCR; each CDR3 protein has one entry. Among 650,000 to 900,000 distinct CDR3 sequences, almost 30% were seen once, and the ten largest hold around 14%. Sequenced here: cultured CD8+ T cells from PBMCs, sampled from culture after CMV antigen stimulation. The receptors derive from a human donor in good health (CMV status not recorded). Some clones in this sample may be carry-over from other donors' samples.

The CDR3 here is CASSVSGVKSSYNEQFF. CDR3 DNA sequence: TGTGCCAGCAGCGTCAGCGGGGTTAAGAGCTCCTACAATGAGCAGTTCTTC. This chain connects TRBV27 to TRBJ2-1, with TRBD2 identical over 7 bases. The germline V gene has CDR1 MNHEY and CDR2 SMNVEV (reference sequence). V shed 6 bases and J 0 bases; nucleotides not matched to a gene: 11. This CDR3 has 17 amino acids.

V usage is TRBV6-2 or TRBV6-3 and J usage is TRBJ2-2; tentative D call: TRBD1 (5 bases). Trimming shortened V by 1 base and J by 0 bases, and 9 bases separated the two germline ends. The CDR3 has 16 amino acids. CDR1 MNHEY and CDR2 SVGEGT come from the germline V gene. The CDR3 protein is CASSYLTAANTGELFF. DNA for the CDR3: TGTGCCAGCAGTTACTTGACAGCAGCGAACACCGGGGAGCTGTTTTTT.

The genes are TRBV24-1 and TRBJ2-1, with 7 nucleotides matching TRBD2. Trimming removed 3 bases from V and 2 bases from J; junction bases left unmatched: 6. Germline CDR1 is KGHDR and CDR2 is SFDVKD. The CDR3 runs 16 residues. CDR3 nucleotide sequence: TGTGCCACCAGTGATCCACTAGCGAGGGCCTACAATGAGCAGTTCTTC. It specifies CATSDPLARAYNEQFF.

This clonotype was detected a few times. The gene calls are TRBV7-9 and TRBJ2-7; TRBD1 agrees at 9 bases. The CDR3 loop spans 17 amino acids. With 5 bases clipped from V and 1 base from J, the junction kept 12 bases outside the gene matches. Germline V gene data show CDR1 as SEHNR and CDR2 as FQNEAQ (reference sequence). As DNA, the CDR3 is TGTGCCAGCAGCCTTAACAGGGGGCCCATCGTTTCCTACGAGCAGTACTTC. Translation: CASSLNRGPIVSYEQYF.

In its sample, this clonotype was seen a few times. V gene TRBV7-9 combines with J gene TRBJ2-6; a possible D gene is TRBD1 (6 bases). The CDR3 contains 12 residues. The V gene lost 5 bases and the J gene lost 10 bases, with 9 bases spanning the gap. In germline, CDR1 is SEHNR, CDR2 FQNEAQ (reference sequence). CDR3 loop: CASSTGQNVLTF. CDR3 bases: TGTGCCAGCAGCACCGGACAGAACGTCCTGACTTTC.

This clonotype was seen a few times. The J gene is TRBJ1-2, the V gene TRBV6-5; 7 nucleotides line up with TRBD1. Per germline, CDR1 MNHEY and CDR2 SVGAGI. V trimming: 6 bases; J trimming: 5 bases; junction bases outside the gene matches: 12. This CDR3 contains 15 residues. The CDR3 bases are TGTGCCAGCAGCCAGACCCTGGACAGGAAATATGGCTACACCTTC. Protein: CASSQTLDRKYGYTF.

The chain employs TRBV11-3 and TRBJ2-5; D might be TRBD1 or TRBD2, each matching 5 bases. The CDR3 spans 14 residues. The ends were cut back, 5 bases at V and 4 bases at J, with 14 bases in the middle. Germline CDR1 SGHNT, CDR2 YENEEA. The CDR3 DNA reads TGTGCCAGCAGCCCCCGGGACCAGGGAGAGACCCAGTACTTC. This encodes CASSPRDQGETQYF.

Only a few counts were recorded for this clonotype. This sequence joins TRBV7-9 and TRBJ1-2; D is uncertain. Germline V CDR1 and CDR2: SEHNR, FQNEAQ (reference sequence). CDR3 size: 14 residues. V shed 4 bases and J shed 5 bases, with 14 bases lying between them. CDR3 amino acids: CASSSQPPSYGYTF. The DNA of the CDR3 is TGTGCCAGCAGCTCCCAGCCCCCCTCATATGGCTACACCTTC.